The T cell receptor beta chain described here comes from a study of memory CD4+ T cells and cytomegalovirus serostatus. Germline CDR1 and CDR2: LGHNA and YNFKEQ. The V end was cut by 1 base, the J end by 5 bases, with 12 bases between. This CDR3 spans 15 amino acids. The sort gate was single viable CD3+CD4+CD8-CD45RO+ cells for memory CD4+ T cells. CD4+ T cells were isolated by positive magnetic selection. For this clone: Its antigen is not identified.

Study-level points and caveats: Suggested: most of the CMV-linked TCR signature lies in CD4+ memory cells.

Sequenced by immunoSEQ multiplex PCR; TCRdb stores in-frame clones only, minus some. The sample contains 35,000 to 50,000 clones, approximately 84% of which appear only once. The V gene is TRBV4-2, the J gene TRBJ2-1; D unresolved. This receptor was taken from an adult in good health and CMV-seronegative. Material: memory CD4+ T cells from blood. The CDR3 sequence is CASSQGASRNNEQFF. In nucleotides, the CDR3 is TGTGCCAGCAGCCAAGGTGCCTCGCGGAACAATGAGCAGTTCTTC.